This TCR beta chain was found in a study of CD4 T cells in relation to SARS-CoV-2 and coronaviruses. Worth noting for this clone: Antigen: not known.

Before the COVID-19 pandemic, during about 2011-2019, CD4+ T cells were taken from unexposed donors. Isolation of CD4+ T cells took place after about 9 days in culture. Generated by immunoSEQ multiplex PCR, the TCRdb table keeps only in-frame clones and is missing some. This sample yields around 25,000 clones, of which about 80% are seen a single time; approximately 14% belongs to the top ten. This receptor was identified in a human donor in good health. Sequenced input: CD4+ T cells from PBMCs, cultured in vitro.

Written as DNA, the CDR3 is TGTGCCAGCTCACCAAGGGGAAGCGGGGACAATGAGCAGTTCTTC. This gives the protein CASSPRGSGDNEQFF. The V call is TRBV18, the J call TRBJ2-1; the match to TRBD2 covers 7 bases. V was pared by 2 bases and J by 5 bases, with 6 bases of the junction left unmatched. This CDR3 is built from 15 residues. Per germline, CDR1 KGHSH and CDR2 LQKENI.